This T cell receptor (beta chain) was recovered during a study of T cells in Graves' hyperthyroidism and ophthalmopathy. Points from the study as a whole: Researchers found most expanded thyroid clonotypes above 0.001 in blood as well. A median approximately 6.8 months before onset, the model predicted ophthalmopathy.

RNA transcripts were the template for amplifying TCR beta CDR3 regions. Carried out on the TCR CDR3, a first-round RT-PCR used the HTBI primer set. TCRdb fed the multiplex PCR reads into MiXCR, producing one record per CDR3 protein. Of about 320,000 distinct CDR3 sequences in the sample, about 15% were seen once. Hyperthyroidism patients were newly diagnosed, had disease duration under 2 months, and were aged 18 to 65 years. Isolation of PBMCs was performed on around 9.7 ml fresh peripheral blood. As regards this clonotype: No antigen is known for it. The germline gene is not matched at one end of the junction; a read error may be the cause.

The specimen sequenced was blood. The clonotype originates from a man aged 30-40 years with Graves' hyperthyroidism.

The CDR3 DNA follows: TGTGCCAGCAGTCCTATGGACGGGACAGGGGGCAAACAGCCCCAGCATTTT. It encodes CASSPMDGTGGKQPQHF. The V and J genes are TRBV28 and TRBJ1-5; 12 nucleotides align to TRBD1. Germline lookup yields CDR1 MDHEN and CDR2 SYDVKM. This CDR3 is built from 17 residues.